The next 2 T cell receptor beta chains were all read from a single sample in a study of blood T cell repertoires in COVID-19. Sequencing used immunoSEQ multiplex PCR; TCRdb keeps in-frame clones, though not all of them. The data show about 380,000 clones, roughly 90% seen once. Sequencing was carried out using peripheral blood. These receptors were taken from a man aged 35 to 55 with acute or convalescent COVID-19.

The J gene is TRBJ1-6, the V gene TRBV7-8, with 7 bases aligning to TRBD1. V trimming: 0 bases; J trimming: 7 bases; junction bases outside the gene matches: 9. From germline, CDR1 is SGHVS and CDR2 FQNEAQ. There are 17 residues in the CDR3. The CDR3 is CASSLAGQWGQNSPLHF. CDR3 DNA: TGTGCCAGCAGCTTAGCGGGGCAATGGGGACAGAATTCACCCCTCCACTTT.

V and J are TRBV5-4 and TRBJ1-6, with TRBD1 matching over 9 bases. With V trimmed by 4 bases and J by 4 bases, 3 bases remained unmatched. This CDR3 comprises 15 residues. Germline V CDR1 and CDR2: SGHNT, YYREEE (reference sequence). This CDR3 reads CASSGGQGYNSPLHF. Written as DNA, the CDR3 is TGTGCCAGCAGCGGTGGACAGGGGTATAATTCACCCCTCCACTTT.